This T cell receptor (beta chain) was profiled in a study of post-analysis software for immune sequencing data. Study-wide results and limits: A few TRBV segments occurring more often in patients than controls included TRBV5-6, TRBV5-1 and TRBV20-1.

In regard to this clonotype: What it binds is unknown.

The CDR3 loop spans 13 amino acids. Germline V lookup: CDR1 MDHEN, CDR2 SYDVKM. Tagging with unique molecular identifiers was a feature of the TCR beta cDNA libraries. TCRdb processed the PCR reads anew with MiXCR; each CDR3 protein has one entry. The data hold about 680,000 distinct CDR3 sequences, with 55% to 60% observed a single time. This chain links TRBV28 with TRBJ2-5, with TRBD2 as a possible D gene (5 bases). TRBJ2-7 explains the end of the DNA better; the J call may be wrong. The specimen sequenced was blood. The sequence came from a girl aged 2-10 years with multiple sclerosis. CDR3 nucleotides: TGTGCCAGCAGTGACTTGGGGAGCGACGAGCAGTACTTC. Translating it yields CASSDLGSDEQYF.